The 21 T cell receptor beta chains below come from one sample, sequenced in a study of T cells in tumors after PD-1 blockade. Repertoires were generated with immunoSEQ multiplex PCR, while TCRdb's copy carries only in-frame clones and drops some. Seen here are about 24,000 clones, roughly 80% observed once, and the top ten hold 12%. The specimen was PBMCs, collected after anti-PD-1 treatment. These receptors all come from a human donor with basal cell carcinoma.

V and J are TRBV6-1 and TRBJ1-5, with 7 bases identical to TRBD1. The CDR3 contains 17 residues. V trimming: 4 bases; J trimming: 1 base; junction bases outside the gene matches: 10. Germline CDR1 MNHNS, CDR2 SASEGT. In DNA, the CDR3 is TGTGCCAGCAGTGCGGGACAGTGGAGGGGGAGCAATCAGCCCCAGCATTTT. This translates into CASSAGQWRGSNQPQHF.

The rearrangement links TRBV5-8 to TRBJ1-1; 9 bases align to TRBD1. Trimming took 5 bases from V and 1 from J; bases not matched to a gene: 9. CDR3 length: 16 residues. The germline V gene has CDR1 SGHTS and CDR2 YDEGEE. The CDR3 here is CASRPGTGLKNTEAFF. CDR3 DNA: TGTGCCAGCAGGCCCGGGACAGGGCTCAAGAACACTGAAGCTTTCTTT.

The chain combines TRBV5-1 with TRBJ2-5; 13 bases map to TRBD2. CDR1 and CDR2 from the germline V gene are SGHRS and YFSETQ. This CDR3 is built from 16 residues. The J segment lost 5 bases and the V segment lost 3 bases, leaving 7 bases of the junction unmatched. CDR3 sequence: CASSSPGLAGEETQYF. CDR3 nucleotides: TGCGCCAGCAGCTCACCCGGACTAGCGGGGGAGGAGACCCAGTACTTC. Variable domain in full (rest from reference TRBV5-1 and TRBJ2-5): KAGVTQTPRYLIKTRGQQVTLSCSPISGHRSVSWYQQTPGQGLQFLFEYFSETQRNKGNFPGRFSGRQFSNSRSEMNVSTLELGDSALYLCASSSPGLAGEETQYFGPGTRLLVL.

CDR3 DNA sequence: TGTGCCAGCAGTTACAGGGCTAACCCCCTCCACTTT. It is translated as CASSYRANPLHF. The V gene is TRBV6-6, the J gene TRBJ1-6, with D unresolved. The germline V gene has CDR1 MNHNY and CDR2 SVGAGI (reference sequence). The germline V and J ends were trimmed by 2 bases and 13 bases, with 9 bases remaining between them. This CDR3 has 12 amino acids.

This clone was recorded once. J is TRBJ1-1 and V is TRBV9, with a weak D call TRBD1 (5 bases). Per the germline V gene, CDR1 is SGDLS and CDR2 is YYNGEE. Trimming took off 4 bases at V and 5 bases at J, with 15 bases between the two ends. The CDR3 consists of 14 residues. In nucleotides, the CDR3 is TGTGCCAGCAGCTCGATTGGGGGTAGGACTGAAGCTTTCTTT. Amino acids: CASSSIGGRTEAFF.

This clone was counted a single time. V gene TRBV10-3 combines with J gene TRBJ1-2; 8 nucleotides match TRBD1. The ends lost 4 bases at V and 0 bases at J; junction bases unmatched: 1. The CDR3 totals 14 residues. Germline-derived CDR1 and CDR2 are ENHRY and SYGVKD. CDR3 coding DNA: TGTGCCATCAGTGGGGACAGGACTAACTATGGCTACACCTTC. It codes for CAISGDRTNYGYTF.

The chain has TRBV5-5 and TRBJ2-7, with D possibly being TRBD1 or TRBD2 (5 bases each). Trimming left V 0 bases short and J 11 bases short, with 15 bases between. The CDR3 has 13 amino acids. Germline V CDR1 and CDR2: SGHKS, YYEKEE (reference sequence). The CDR3 DNA sequence: TGTGCCAGCAGCTTGGGGGCCGGAAGAGGGGAGTACTTC. This gives the protein CASSLGAGRGEYF.

This chain uses TRBV2 with TRBJ1-4; the match to TRBD1 covers 9 bases. This CDR3 has 15 amino acids. Germline CDR1 SNHLY, CDR2 FYNNEI. J was trimmed by 1 base and V by 6 bases; bases with no gene match: 3. DNA for the CDR3: TGTGCCAGCAGGCCGGACAGGGGAACTAATGAAAAACTGTTTTTT. Amino acid sequence: CASRPDRGTNEKLFF.

The rearrangement links TRBV4-2 to TRBJ2-1; 7 nucleotides match TRBD2. This CDR3 has 17 amino acids. After removal of 0 bases from V and 2 bases from J, the junction contained 7 bases not matched to a gene. Germline V gene data show CDR1 as LGHNA and CDR2 as YNFKEQ. CDR3 nucleotide sequence: TGTGCCAGCAGCCAAGAAGTTGACGGGGGGACCTACAATGAGCAGTTCTTC. Translating it yields CASSQEVDGGTYNEQFF.

This rearrangement joins TRBV4-2 to TRBJ2-5; D might be TRBD2 (5 bases). The ends were cut back, 1 base at V and 5 bases at J, with 11 bases in the middle. This CDR3 has 14 amino acids. Germline V lookup: CDR1 LGHNA, CDR2 YNFKEQ. CDR3 nucleotides: TGTGCCAGCAGCCAAGGGTTCGAGGGCGAGACCCAGTACTTC. It codes for CASSQGFEGETQYF.

CDR3 sequence: CAISERGDEQFF. Written as DNA, the CDR3 is TGTGCCATCAGTGAGCGGGGCGATGAGCAGTTCTTC. V gene TRBV10-3 combines with J gene TRBJ2-1; D possibly matches TRBD1 or TRBD2 (5 bases each). V gave up 2 bases and J gave up 8 bases, with 7 bases separating them. This CDR3 contains 12 residues. The V gene's germline CDR1 is ENHRY and CDR2 SYGVKD.

The V call is TRBV2, the J call TRBJ1-2; the D is unclear. In germline, CDR1 is SNHLY, CDR2 FYNNEI. Between the trimmed V and J ends, which lost 10 bases and 5 bases, there was a span of 17 bases. This CDR3 has 13 residues. CDR3: CAMTWDVGYGYTF. The CDR3 DNA reads TGTGCCATGACCTGGGATGTAGGGTATGGCTACACCTTC.

This clone was seen a few times. The chain is built from TRBV7-9 and TRBJ1-5; tentative D call: TRBD1 (5 bases). There are 16 residues in the CDR3. V lost 4 bases, J lost 1 base, and 14 bases lay in between. The V gene's germline CDR1 is SEHNR and CDR2 FQNEAQ (reference sequence). The CDR3 region is CASSSQHGGSNQPQHF. CDR3 sequence (DNA): TGTGCCAGCAGCTCCCAACATGGGGGGAGCAATCAGCCCCAGCATTTT. Looking up the rest from reference TRBV7-9 and TRBJ1-5 gives the full variable domain: DTGVSQNPRHKITKRGQNVTFRCDPISEHNRLYWYRQTLGQGPEFLTYFQNEAQLEKSRLLSDRFSAERPKGSFSTLEIQRTEQGDSAMYLCASSSQHGGSNQPQHFGDGTRLSIL.

This chain links TRBV5-5 with TRBJ1-3, with D possibly TRBD1 on 5 matching bases. This CDR3 spans 16 amino acids. The V gene lost 1 base and the J gene lost 1 base, with 12 bases spanning the gap. Germline assignment: CDR1 SGHKS and CDR2 YYEKEE (reference sequence). The CDR3 region is CASSLYGTGSGNTIYF. The CDR3 DNA follows: TGTGCCAGCAGCTTGTATGGGACTGGGTCTGGAAACACCATATATTTT.

The chain uses TRBV15 and TRBJ2-7, with D possibly called TRBD1 or TRBD2 (5 bases each). Trimming took 0 bases from V and 5 from J, leaving 17 bases between them. The CDR3 runs 16 residues. CDR1 is LNHNV and CDR2 is YYDKDF in the germline V gene (reference sequence). The CDR3 is CATSRDPQGVGHEQYF. In DNA, the CDR3 is TGTGCCACCAGCAGAGACCCCCAGGGAGTCGGCCACGAGCAGTACTTC.

This chain joins TRBV6-6 and TRBJ2-2; D unclear. This CDR3 is built from 14 residues. Trimming removed 8 bases at V and 5 bases at J, with 15 bases between. Germline CDR1 reads MNHNY; CDR2 reads SVGAGI (reference sequence). CDR3 amino acids: CASQKFSETGELFF. The CDR3 DNA reads as TGTGCCAGCCAGAAATTTAGTGAGACCGGGGAGCTGTTTTTT.

The genes are TRBV10-3 and TRBJ2-5; either TRBD1 or TRBD2 may fit D (6 bases each). The CDR3 is 15 residues long. V was cut by 7 bases and J by 3 bases, with 18 bases left in between. The germline V gene has CDR1 ENHRY and CDR2 SYGVKD. Here the CDR3 DNA reads TGTGCCATCAAGGGGGACTGGGAGAAAAAAGAGACCCAGTACTTC. Amino acids: CAIKGDWEKKETQYF.

This clone has a handful of counts. V gene TRBV25-1 combines with J gene TRBJ2-7; 9 nucleotides line up with TRBD1. The CDR3 has 14 residues. With V trimmed by 6 bases and J by 3 bases, 6 bases remained unmatched. Looked up from germline, CDR1 is MGHDK and CDR2 is SYGVNS. The CDR3: CASSPTGGGYEQYF. CDR3 bases: TGTGCCAGCAGCCCGACAGGGGGGGGCTACGAGCAGTACTTC.

This clone was recorded only once. The chain uses TRBV28 and TRBJ1-1; 7 positions match TRBD1. The CDR3 sequence is 14 residues long. J gave up 8 bases and V 4 bases, and 10 bases lay outside the gene matches. Germline-derived CDR1 and CDR2 are MDHEN and SYDVKM. The CDR3 is CASSSDRAALEAFF. CDR3 DNA: TGTGCCAGCAGTTCTGACAGGGCCGCACTCGAAGCTTTCTTT.

The chain joins TRBV6-4 to TRBJ1-1, with D hard to call. The CDR3 covers 16 residues. Germline V lookup: CDR1 MRHNA, CDR2 SNTAGT. V lost 2 bases to trimming and J lost 1 base, with 14 bases between them. DNA of the CDR3: TGTGCCAGCAGTGACCATCGATGGTCCCGGAACACTGAAGCTTTCTTT. It yields the protein CASSDHRWSRNTEAFF.

The V gene is TRBV15, the J gene TRBJ1-4, with D perhaps TRBD1 (6 bases). Trimming left V 8 bases short and J 5 bases short, with 18 bases between. CDR1 and CDR2 from the germline V gene are LNHNV and YYDKDF (reference sequence). The CDR3 runs 15 residues. The DNA for the CDR3 is TGTGCCACCGCTACCAAGTGGAGGGGGAATGAAAAACTGTTTTTT. It encodes CATATKWRGNEKLFF.